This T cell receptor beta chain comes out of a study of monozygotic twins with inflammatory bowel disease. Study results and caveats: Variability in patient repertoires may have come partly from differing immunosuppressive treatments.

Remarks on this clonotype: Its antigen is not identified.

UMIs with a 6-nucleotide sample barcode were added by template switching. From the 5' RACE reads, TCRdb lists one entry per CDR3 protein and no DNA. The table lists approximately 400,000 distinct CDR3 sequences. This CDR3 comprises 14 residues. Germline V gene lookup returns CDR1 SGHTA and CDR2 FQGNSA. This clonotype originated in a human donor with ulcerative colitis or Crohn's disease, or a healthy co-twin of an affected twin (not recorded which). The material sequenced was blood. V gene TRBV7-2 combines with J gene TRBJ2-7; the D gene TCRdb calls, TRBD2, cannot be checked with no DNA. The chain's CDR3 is CASRTSGSSYEQYF.